The entry that follows covers one TCR beta chain sequence. These data belong to a study of cytomegalovirus exposure and HLA in healthy donors. With 0 bases clipped from V and 7 bases from J, the junction kept 11 bases outside the gene matches. From germline, CDR1 is SGHDT and CDR2 YYEEEE. This CDR3 is built from 16 residues. The PCR ran on 60 Vbeta and 13 Jbeta primers. TCRdb's copy holds only in-frame clones and misses some; the assay was immunoSEQ multiplex PCR. The sample yields 90,000 to 150,000 clones, approximately 15% seen once. The chain is built from TRBV5-6 and TRBJ2-7, with TRBD1 identical over 9 bases. The sequence derives from a woman aged 18-29 years in good health and CMV-seronegative. The sequenced sample was PBMCs. The CDR3 DNA follows: TGTGCCAGCAGCTTGGGAGCTGGAACAGGGGGCGGGGAGCAGTACTTC. Its protein product is CASSLGAGTGGGEQYF.